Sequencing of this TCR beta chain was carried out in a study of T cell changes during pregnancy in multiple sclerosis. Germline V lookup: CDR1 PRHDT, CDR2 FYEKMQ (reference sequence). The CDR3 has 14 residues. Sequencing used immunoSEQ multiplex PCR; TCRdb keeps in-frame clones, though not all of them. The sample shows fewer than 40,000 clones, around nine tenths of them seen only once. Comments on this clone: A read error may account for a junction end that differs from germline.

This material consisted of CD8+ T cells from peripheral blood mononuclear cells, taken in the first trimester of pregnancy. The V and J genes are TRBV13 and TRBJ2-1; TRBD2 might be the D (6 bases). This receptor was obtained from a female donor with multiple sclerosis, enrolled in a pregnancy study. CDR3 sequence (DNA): TGTGCCAGCACCGCATGGGACTCCAACAATGAGCAGTTCTTC. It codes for CASTAWDSNNEQFF.